This TCR beta chain comes out of a study of blood T cell repertoires in COVID-19. Study context: Samples representing acute and convalescent COVID-19 were sourced from the United States, Italy and Spain. The analysed material was cDNA or gDNA that came from T cells, B-cell-depleted T cells, or PBMCs.

The germline gives CDR1 SGHDT, CDR2 YYEEEE. CDR3 length: 13 residues. V was pared by 0 bases and J by 1 base, with 4 bases between. In the original workflow: Reference gene primers were amplified, and this amplification served to estimate nucleated cell counts. The method was immunoSEQ multiplex PCR; TCRdb's version includes in-frame clones alone and lacks a portion of them. That table supplies the V and J calls and clone size; D and trimming were determined from the DNA. The repertoire includes some 110,000 clones, approximately 84% of them detected once, and 7.5% sits in the top ten. The genes are TRBV5-6 and TRBJ1-2; no clear D gene. The clonotype comes from a man in his 70s with active or convalescent COVID-19. The specimen was peripheral blood. The CDR3 DNA follows: TGTGCCAGCAGCTTGGTTAGTAACTATGGCTACACCTTC. Protein: CASSLVSNYGYTF. Full variable domain (remainder filled in from reference TRBV5-6 and TRBJ1-2): DAGVTQSPTHLIKTRGQQVTLRCSPKSGHDTVSWYQQALGQGPQFIFQYYEEEERQRGNFPDRFSGHQFPNYSSELNVNALLLGDSALYLCASSLVSNYGYTFGSGTRLTVV.